These 28 T cell receptor beta chains came from one sample sequenced in a study of blood T cells in healthy people across ages. A second about 7 to 12 cycle PCR used barcoded and J-beta primers. One entry per CDR3 protein, called by TCRdb with MiXCR from the 5' RACE reads. Counted here are approximately 800,000 distinct CDR3 sequences, less than 70% occurring once; the ten biggest clones make up 40% to 50%. The sequenced sample was blood. The source is a man older than 75 in good health.

This clonotype occurred a few times. This chain joins TRBV3-1 and TRBJ1-2; the match to TRBD1 covers 8 bases. The trim removed 3 bases at V and 0 bases at J, leaving 3 bases unmatched. This CDR3 is built from 15 residues. Germline values: CDR1 LGHDT, CDR2 YNNKEL (reference sequence). This CDR3 reads CASSQGQATNYGYTF. The CDR3 DNA reads TGTGCCAGCAGCCAGGGACAGGCAACTAACTATGGCTACACCTTC.

The chain is built from TRBV10-3 and TRBJ1-2, with TRBD1 matching over 7 bases. The CDR3 is 13 amino acids. The V and J ends lost 6 bases and 3 bases, in that order; junction bases with no gene match: 4. Germline values: CDR1 ENHRY, CDR2 SYGVKD. CDR3: CAIRVGTDYGYTF. The CDR3 nucleotides read TGTGCCATCAGAGTTGGGACAGACTATGGCTACACCTTC.

There are a few counts of this clonotype. The chain joins TRBV7-9 to TRBJ2-5; 7 bases are shared with TRBD2. Germline V gene data show CDR1 as SEHNR and CDR2 as FQNEAQ (reference sequence). The V segment lost 5 bases and the J segment 4 bases; nucleotides outside the gene matches: 16. This CDR3 comprises 17 residues. The DNA of the CDR3 is TGTGCCAGCAGCCAAACAGGTTCAGCGGGGCGGGGAGAGACCCAGTACTTC. As protein: CASSQTGSAGRGETQYF. Full variable domain (outside the CDR3, taken from reference TRBV7-9 and TRBJ2-5): DTGVSQNPRHKITKRGQNVTFRCDPISEHNRLYWYRQTLGQGPEFLTYFQNEAQLEKSRLLSDRFSAERPKGSFSTLEIQRTEQGDSAMYLCASSQTGSAGRGETQYFGPGTRLLVL.

The V and J genes are TRBV10-3 and TRBJ1-6; 8 bases are shared with TRBD1. The V gene's germline CDR1 is ENHRY and CDR2 SYGVKD. The CDR3 spans 15 residues. V shed 3 bases, J shed 7 bases, and the junction held 5 bases outside the gene matches. The CDR3 DNA is TGTGCCATCAGTGAACGGACAGGGCTAAATTCACCCCTCCACTTT. It encodes CAISERTGLNSPLHF.

DNA of the CDR3: TGTGCCAGCAGCGTACTAGCGTTGGATGAGCAGTTCTTC. Residues: CASSVLALDEQFF. The gene calls are TRBV5-5 and TRBJ2-1, with 7 positions matching TRBD2. Germline CDR1 SGHKS, CDR2 YYEKEE (reference sequence). This CDR3 is 13 amino acids long. With 4 bases clipped from V and 8 bases from J, the junction kept 6 bases outside the gene matches.

This clonotype appeared a few times. The rearrangement uses TRBV6-2 or TRBV6-3 and TRBJ2-7, with D uncertain. In germline, CDR1 is MNHEY, CDR2 SVGEGT. The CDR3 is 11 residues long. V lost 7 bases to trimming and J lost 4 bases, with 8 bases between them. The DNA of the CDR3 is TGTGCCAGCACCGGGCTGTACGAGCAGTACTTC. It is translated as CASTGLYEQYF.

V and J are TRBV5-1 and TRBJ1-2; possibly TRBD1 for D (5 bases). The CDR3 length is 14 residues. Germline V gives CDR1 SGHRS, CDR2 YFSETQ. V lost 0 bases and J lost 9, with 15 bases in between. DNA for the CDR3: TGCGCCAGCAGCTTGGCCGTGGGACCTGGGAGCTACACCTTC. Its translation: CASSLAVGPGSYTF.

The chain combines TRBV24-1 with TRBJ2-5; 8 bases fit TRBD1. The CDR3 spans 16 residues. The trim removed 0 bases at V and 1 base at J, leaving 3 bases unmatched. Germline values: CDR1 KGHDR, CDR2 SFDVKD. CDR3 bases: TGTGCCACCAGTGATTTGACAGGGGGTACCCAAGAGACCCAGTACTTC. Translating it yields CATSDLTGGTQETQYF.

The V call is TRBV27, the J call TRBJ2-3; D possibly corresponds to TRBD1 (6 bases). Germline-derived CDR1 and CDR2 are MNHEY and SMNVEV (reference sequence). The V end lost 7 bases, the J end lost 5 bases, and 16 bases lay between the germline ends. The CDR3 length is 14 residues. CDR3 amino acids: CASIPVGGVDTQYF. The CDR3 DNA sequence: TGTGCCAGCATCCCGGTAGGGGGAGTAGATACGCAGTATTTT.

This clonotype was seen a few times. The genes are TRBV12-3 or TRBV12-4 and TRBJ2-4; no clear D. CDR3 length: 14 residues. V was shortened by 3 bases and J by 0 bases, with 6 bases between the two germline ends. The DNA for the CDR3 is TGTGCCAGCAGTTTGGATCTAGCCAAAAACATTCAGTACTTC. Its translation: CASSLDLAKNIQYF.

This chain connects TRBV29-1 to TRBJ1-2; D remains ambiguous. Looked up from germline, CDR1 is SQVTM and CDR2 is ANQGSEA. V lost 7 bases and J 2 bases, leaving 8 bases between the germline ends. The CDR3 runs to 11 residues. CDR3 sequence reads: CSGGLNYGYTF. As DNA, the CDR3 is TGCAGCGGCGGCCTGAACTATGGCTACACCTTC.

The V call is TRBV28, the J call TRBJ1-2, with 8 bases matching TRBD1. Germline V lookup: CDR1 MDHEN, CDR2 SYDVKM. The junction had 12 bases not matched to a gene; V was cut back by 6 bases and J by 3 bases. CDR3 length equals 16 residues. Here the CDR3 reads CASREGTGRRDYGYTF. Written as DNA, the CDR3 is TGTGCCAGCAGGGAGGGGACAGGCCGAAGAGACTATGGCTACACCTTC.

The chain uses TRBV25-1 and TRBJ2-3; either TRBD1 or TRBD2 may supply D (5 bases each). The V end was cut by 6 bases, the J end by 3 bases, with 10 bases between. The CDR3 runs to 13 residues. Germline V gene data show CDR1 as MGHDK and CDR2 as SYGVNS. CDR3 region: CASSHGGTDTQYF. Written as DNA, the CDR3 is TGTGCCAGCAGCCATGGGGGTACAGATACGCAGTATTTT.

This clonotype appeared a few times. The rearrangement links TRBV24-1 to TRBJ2-1; D possibly matches TRBD1 or TRBD2 (5 bases each). The V end was cut by 1 base, the J end by 8 bases, with 20 bases between. This CDR3 comprises 17 residues. Germline CDR1 reads KGHDR; CDR2 reads SFDVKD. CDR3 region: CATSDLRAAGIGDEQFF. The CDR3 DNA reads as TGTGCCACCAGTGATTTACGAGCGGCAGGGATAGGGGATGAGCAGTTCTTC.

The table lists this clonotype with many counts. This chain joins TRBV4-1 and TRBJ2-5; D might be TRBD2 (6 bases). The V and J ends lost 3 bases and 3 bases respectively, with 17 bases between them. This CDR3 contains 16 residues. The V gene's germline CDR1 is MGHRA and CDR2 YSYEKL. CDR3 amino acids: CASSQGGSPKEETQYF. In nucleotides, the CDR3 is TGCGCCAGCAGCCAGGGGGGTAGCCCGAAGGAAGAGACCCAGTACTTC.

The chain carries TRBV15 and TRBJ2-4; the D is unclear. The J call may be wrong; the DNA end is better matched by TRBJ2-7. The CDR3 runs to 15 residues. Per germline, CDR1 LNHNV and CDR2 YYDKDF (reference sequence). The CDR3 sequence is CATSRGSGSPYEQYF. The CDR3 bases are TGTGCCACCAGCAGAGGCTCCGGCTCCCCCTACGAGCAGTACTTC.

In its sample, this clonotype was seen a few times. This chain connects TRBV29-1 to TRBJ2-2; 10 bases line up with TRBD1. The germline gives CDR1 SQVTM, CDR2 ANQGSEA. Trimming removed 3 bases from V and 7 bases from J; junction bases left unmatched: 8. This CDR3 contains 15 residues. The CDR3 spells CSVEAGTGAHGELFF. CDR3 in DNA: TGCAGCGTTGAGGCTGGGACAGGGGCCCACGGGGAGCTGTTTTTT.

The J gene is TRBJ2-3, the V gene TRBV7-9; TRBD1 might be the D (6 bases). The CDR3 spans 15 residues. CDR1 is SEHNR and CDR2 is FQNEAQ in the germline V gene (reference sequence). V dropped 3 bases and J dropped 3 bases, with 13 bases sitting between them. CDR3 in DNA: TGTGCCAGCAGCTTGACGGGACACCCAACAGATACGCAGTATTTT. Residues: CASSLTGHPTDTQYF. The entire variable domain, with the rest obtained from reference TRBV7-9 and TRBJ2-3, is as follows: DTGVSQNPRHKITKRGQNVTFRCDPISEHNRLYWYRQTLGQGPEFLTYFQNEAQLEKSRLLSDRFSAERPKGSFSTLEIQRTEQGDSAMYLCASSLTGHPTDTQYFGPGTRLTVL.

This clonotype came up once. The rearrangement links TRBV6-1 to TRBJ2-5; D is possibly TRBD1 (6 bases). Per germline, CDR1 MNHNS and CDR2 SASEGT. CDR3 length equals 13 residues. V was clipped by 5 bases and J by 2 bases, with 9 bases between them. The DNA for the CDR3 is TGTGCCAGCAGTCTGGACAGACAAGAGACCCAGTACTTC. It codes for CASSLDRQETQYF.

This chain connects TRBV3-1 to TRBJ1-4, with D uncertain. V was pared by 2 bases and J by 4 bases, with 17 bases between. Germline values: CDR1 LGHDT, CDR2 YNNKEL (reference sequence). The CDR3 spans 17 residues. The CDR3 sequence: CASSQLGSAGDNEKLFF. The CDR3 nucleotides read TGTGCCAGCAGCCAACTAGGTTCTGCAGGTGATAATGAAAAACTGTTTTTT.

This chain links TRBV7-2 with TRBJ2-7; TRBD2 aligns across 9 bases. V gave up 5 bases and J gave up 4 bases; unmatched junction bases: 6. CDR1 is SGHTA, CDR2 FQGNSA, per germline. The CDR3 covers 14 residues. The CDR3 DNA sequence: TGTGCCAGCAGCGCGGGACTAGCAAATTACGAGCAGTACTTC. Residues: CASSAGLANYEQYF.

The chain couples TRBV12-3 or TRBV12-4 to TRBJ2-7; 7 bases match TRBD2. J was trimmed by 0 bases and V by 5 bases; bases with no gene match: 13. The CDR3 covers 17 residues. The CDR3 bases are TGTGCCAGCAGTGGCTGGGATGTTTGGGGGGGCTCCTACGAGCAGTACTTC. Its translation: CASSGWDVWGGSYEQYF.

The chain has TRBV7-2 and TRBJ2-1; TRBD2 matches 7 bases. V shed 4 bases, J shed 12 bases, and the junction held 12 bases outside the gene matches. CDR1 and CDR2 (germline): SGHTA, FQGNSA. The CDR3 consists of 14 residues. The CDR3 spells CASSSGGSQDTQFF. The CDR3 nucleotides read TGTGCCAGCAGCTCGGGCGGGAGTCAGGATACGCAGTTCTTC.

This clonotype was found a few times. V gene TRBV27 combines with J gene TRBJ2-1; a weak D match, TRBD2 (5 bases). V gave up 8 bases and J gave up 9 bases, with 17 bases separating them. Germline loops: CDR1 MNHEY, CDR2 SMNVEV (reference sequence). This CDR3 has 13 amino acids. CDR3 protein: CASWNPGGGEQFF. DNA of the CDR3: TGTGCCAGCTGGAATCCAGGAGGCGGTGAGCAGTTCTTC.

V usage is TRBV13 and J usage is TRBJ2-3; D is perhaps TRBD2 (6 bases). Germline V gene data show CDR1 as PRHDT and CDR2 as FYEKMQ (reference sequence). V was clipped by 4 bases and J by 3 bases, with 17 bases between them. This CDR3 is built from 16 residues. CDR3 loop: CASSSVGDSATDTQYF. CDR3 DNA: TGTGCCAGCAGCTCCGTGGGGGACTCCGCAACAGATACGCAGTATTTT.

The V call is TRBV2, the J call TRBJ2-3; perhaps TRBD2 as D (6 bases). Germline V gives CDR1 SNHLY, CDR2 FYNNEI. Deletions cut 7 bases from V and 2 bases from J, with 19 bases between. The CDR3 runs 16 residues. The DNA for the CDR3 is TGTGCCAGCAATCCCGGAGGGGATGCCCACACAGATACGCAGTATTTT. The encoded protein is CASNPGGDAHTDTQYF.

This chain uses TRBV10-3 with TRBJ1-1, with TRBD1 identical over 8 bases. CDR3 size: 12 residues. V was clipped by 10 bases and J by 4 bases; unmatched bases: 5. Germline V gene lookup returns CDR1 ENHRY and CDR2 SYGVKD. CDR3 in DNA: TGTGCCAGCCAAACAGGGGGCACTGAAGCTTTCTTT. Protein: CASQTGGTEAFF.

The rearrangement uses TRBV11-1 and TRBJ2-1, with D uncertain. Deletions cut 7 bases from V and 6 bases from J, with 13 bases between. The germline V gene encodes CDR1 SGHAT and CDR2 FQDESV (reference sequence). This CDR3 is 13 amino acids long. Here the CDR3 DNA reads TGTGCCAGCAACACTTATGGGGTCAATGAGCAGTTCTTC. Protein: CASNTYGVNEQFF.